The rows below give T cell receptor beta chains drawn from one sample of a study of T cells in lung cancer brain metastases. Clones were sequenced by immunoSEQ multiplex PCR, and TCRdb holds only the in-frame ones, with some missing. Among 5,000 to 7,000 clones listed, more than 80% were seen once. The specimen sequenced was tumor tissue from the primary lung tumor. These receptors all stem from a man in his fifties with non-small cell lung cancer. CDR3s include the opening cysteine and the closing phenylalanine or tryptophan. Each record gives: J gene, V gene, D gene, CDR3 protein. D genes are given only for firm matches.

J: TRBJ1-1
V: TRBV7-9
D: -
CDR3: CASSSTRLRGGAGTEAFF

J: TRBJ2-5
V: TRBV2
D: -
CDR3: CASNPYFQETQYF

J: TRBJ2-2
V: TRBV18
D: TRBD2
CDR3: CASSPRAGDANTGELFF

J: TRBJ1-6
V: TRBV7-9
D: -
CDR3: CASSLEVPSPLHF

J: TRBJ2-5
V: TRBV11-2
D: -
CDR3: CASSLERVWETQYF

J: TRBJ1-2
V: TRBV18
D: TRBD1
CDR3: CASSPLPGQGASDYGYTF

J: TRBJ1-2
V: TRBV4-1
D: -
CDR3: CASSQVGNFYGYTF

J: TRBJ2-5
V: TRBV6-5
D: -
CDR3: CASSYQQGRETQYF

J: TRBJ2-2
V: TRBV5-1
D: -
CDR3: CASSATGTGELFF

J: TRBJ2-5
V: TRBV7-2
D: TRBD2
CDR3: CASSASTSGKETQYF

J: TRBJ1-5
V: TRBV30
D: -
CDR3: CAWSVLQGGQPQHF

J: TRBJ1-3
V: TRBV6-6
D: -
CDR3: CASSYSRGASGNTIYF

J: TRBJ1-5
V: TRBV4-1
D: TRBD1
CDR3: CASSQRTPGTGGNQPQHF

J: TRBJ1-2
V: TRBV11-2
D: -
CDR3: CASSFPNYGYTF

J: TRBJ1-5
V: TRBV10-3
D: -
CDR3: CAISDLQGQPQHF

J: TRBJ1-6
V: TRBV11-2
D: -
CDR3: CASSRAGPRGSPLHF

J: TRBJ1-2
V: TRBV25-1
D: -
CDR3: CASSEFKGTNYGYTF

J: TRBJ1-5
V: TRBV30
D: -
CDR3: CAWSSHSNQPQHF

J: TRBJ1-1
V: TRBV5-4
D: -
CDR3: CASSLVGGAEAFF

J: TRBJ1-2
V: TRBV6-5
D: -
CDR3: CASIMVGARGYTF

J: TRBJ2-7
V: TRBV29-1
D: TRBD1
CDR3: CSAVLGLGTGSYEQYF

J: TRBJ1-6
V: TRBV30
D: -
CDR3: CAWRASLGRQSSYNSPLHF

J: TRBJ2-6
V: TRBV7-9
D: -
CDR3: CANEEKLGANVLTF

J: TRBJ1-1
V: TRBV5-1
D: -
CDR3: CASSQEGRNTEAFF

J: TRBJ1-5
V: TRBV7-9
D: -
CDR3: CASSPTEAGNQPQHF

J: TRBJ2-5
V: TRBV7-2
D: -
CDR3: CASSWRGSYQETQYF

J: TRBJ2-2
V: TRBV6-5
D: TRBD2
CDR3: CASKDSGGRTGELFF

J: TRBJ1-5
V: TRBV5-1
D: -
CDR3: CASSFNTNQPQHF

J: TRBJ1-1
V: TRBV7-9
D: -
CDR3: CASSSDRGEAFF